The 7 T cell receptor beta chains below come from one sample, sequenced in a study of control samples from healthy donors and cancer patients. Only in-frame clones appear in the TCRdb table, and some are missing; sequencing was by immunoSEQ multiplex PCR. The table lists roughly 120,000 clones, under 95% of them singletons. Source material: PBMCs. These receptors were taken from a man aged 45 to 65 with head and neck cancer.

This clone was seen a single time. This chain connects TRBV6-1 to TRBJ1-6; D perhaps matches TRBD1 (5 bases). V lost 3 bases to trimming and J lost 0 bases, with 12 bases between them. The CDR3 consists of 17 residues. The germline gives CDR1 MNHNS, CDR2 SASEGT. The CDR3 bases are TGTGCCAGCAGTGATGGGACGGTTAGCTCCTATAATTCACCCCTCCACTTT. Its translation: CASSDGTVSSYNSPLHF.

The chain couples TRBV18 to TRBJ1-2; D uncertain. CDR1 and CDR2 from the germline V gene are KGHSH and LQKENI. The V and J ends lost 3 bases and 4 bases respectively, with 9 bases between them. The CDR3 has 13 residues. Here the CDR3 reads CASSPSNPYGYTF. DNA of the CDR3: TGTGCCAGCTCACCTTCCAACCCCTATGGCTACACCTTC.

The chain has TRBV23-1 and TRBJ2-2; 11 positions match TRBD2. TRBV23-1 is an ORF, with its function uncertain. The length of the CDR3 is 17 residues. V was pared by 4 bases and J by 6 bases, with 10 bases of the junction left unmatched. The CDR3 sequence is CASSPRLAGGLAGELFF. Here the CDR3 DNA reads TGCGCCAGCAGTCCGAGGCTAGCGGGGGGATTAGCCGGGGAGCTGTTTTTT.

This chain joins TRBV5-1 and TRBJ2-5, with TRBD1 matching 8 bases. Germline V lookup: CDR1 SGHRS, CDR2 YFSETQ. The CDR3 consists of 16 residues. J gave up 3 bases and V 3 bases, and 10 bases lay outside the gene matches. CDR3 coding DNA: TGCGCCAGCAGCTCCTTTGGGACAGGCGGGAAAGAGACCCAGTACTTC. It specifies CASSSFGTGGKETQYF.

The rearrangement joins TRBV15 to TRBJ2-7; 8 bases are shared with TRBD1. Germline CDR1 reads LNHNV; CDR2 reads YYDKDF (reference sequence). This CDR3 has 23 residues. With 0 bases clipped from V and 2 bases from J, the junction kept 27 bases outside the gene matches. CDR3 nucleotides: TGTGCCACCAGCAGAGATATGAACAGGGGGTTCGGATACCCCTGGTCCCTAACCTACGAGCAGTACTTC. It codes for CATSRDMNRGFGYPWSLTYEQYF.

This chain connects TRBV5-1 to TRBJ2-5; D is possibly TRBD2 (5 bases). The CDR3 has 13 amino acids. Trimming took 0 bases from V and 5 from J, leaving 8 bases between them. Germline-derived CDR1 and CDR2 are SGHRS and YFSETQ. The CDR3 DNA reads TGCGCCAGCAGCTTGGGAGGGTCGGAGACCCAGTACTTC. This encodes CASSLGGSETQYF.

V is TRBV7-9 and J is TRBJ2-7; 9 bases are a match to TRBD1. With 5 bases clipped from V and 1 base from J, the junction kept 9 bases outside the gene matches. Germline CDR1 SEHNR, CDR2 FQNEAQ (reference sequence). CDR3 length: 16 amino acids. The CDR3, as DNA: TGTGCCAGCAGCCCCCCATCCGGGACAGGGTCCTACGAGCAGTACTTC. This gives the protein CASSPPSGTGSYEQYF.